These T cell receptor beta chains were read from a single sample in a study of T cell responses to AZD1222 COVID-19 vaccine. Clones were sequenced by immunoSEQ multiplex PCR, and TCRdb holds only the in-frame ones, with some missing. Here the sample spans more than 150,000 clones, around 90% being singletons. Sequenced material: peripheral blood, taken 28 days after the second AZD1222 dose. The receptors derive from an adult who received the AZD1222 COVID-19 vaccine. Both conserved end residues are part of each CDR3. The size of a clone is reported for some rows only, either as once, few or many, or as a class for expanded clones.

v_gene | abundance | CDR3aa
TRBV25-1 | NA | CASSESGTGVSPLHF
TRBV27 | NA | CASGSRNYEQYF
TRBV4-2 | NA | CASSPGTGGLYNEQFF
TRBV3-1/TRBV3-2 | NA | CASSQGLWGINEQFF
TRBV12-3/TRBV12-4 | NA | CATGSDANYGYTF
TRBV7-7 | NA | CATGPDPLYGYTF
TRBV7-9 | few | CASSFSTRELGGYTF
TRBV2 | once | CASVPTEVNTEAFF
TRBV28 | NA | CASSLGTLTYEQYF
TRBV7-2 | NA | CASSLLWVNTEAFF
TRBV28 | once | CATRGQGGIGNQPQHF
TRBV27 | few | CASSSVYEQYF
TRBV28 | NA | CASIGGTSGTSYNEQFF
TRBV5-1 | once | CASALNSPAETF
TRBV28 | NA | CASSPASLQGGGTDTQYF
TRBV19 | NA | CASSRDRVGGTAGEQYF
TRBV6-6 | NA | CASSYPTGGEQYF
TRBV7-6 | once | CASSLGVGGSNTEAFF
TRBV25-1 | NA | CASSEANYGYTF
TRBV6-5 | once | CASGGIYTGELFF
TRBV2 | NA | CASNRDRGAEAFF
TRBV19 | NA | CASSTGNEKLFF
TRBV28 | NA | CASSPPITLLSTEAFF
TRBV6-5 | few | CASSHRSLAAFF